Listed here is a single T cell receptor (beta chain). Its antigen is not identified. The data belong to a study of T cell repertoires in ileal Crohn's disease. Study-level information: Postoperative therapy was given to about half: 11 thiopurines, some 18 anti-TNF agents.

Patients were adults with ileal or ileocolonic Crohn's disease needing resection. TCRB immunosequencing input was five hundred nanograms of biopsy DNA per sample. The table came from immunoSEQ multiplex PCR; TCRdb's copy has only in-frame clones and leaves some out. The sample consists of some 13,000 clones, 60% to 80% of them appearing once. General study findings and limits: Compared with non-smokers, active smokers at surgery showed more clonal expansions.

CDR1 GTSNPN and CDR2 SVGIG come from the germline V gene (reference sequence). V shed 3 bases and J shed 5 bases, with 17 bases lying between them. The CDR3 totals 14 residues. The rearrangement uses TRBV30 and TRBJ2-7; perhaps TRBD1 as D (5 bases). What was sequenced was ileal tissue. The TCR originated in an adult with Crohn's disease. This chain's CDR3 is CAWRPSRAQNEQYF. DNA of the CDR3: TGTGCCTGGAGACCCAGCAGGGCGCAGAACGAGCAGTACTTC.